A selection of T cell receptor beta chains follows, all from one sample in a study of T cells after yellow fever vaccination. TCRdb analysed the 5' RACE reads with MiXCR anew, one entry per CDR3 protein. The sample lists about 630,000 distinct CDR3 sequences, 9% to 15% occurring once. The material was PBMCs, obtained on the day of the yellow fever booster vaccination. Receptor source: a man in his thirties or forties who received the YFV17D yellow fever vaccine. Each CDR3 is given with its conserved first and last residue. D genes are given only for firm matches. Size values are once, few and many counts, or a class for expanded clones, and some rows have none.

v_call	d_call	clone_size	j_call	cdr3_nt	cdr3_aa
TRBV27	TRBD1	many	TRBJ2-7	TGTGCCAGCCGCGCCCCGGCCGGGACAGGGAAAACCTACGAGCAGTACTTC	CASRAPAGTGKTYEQYF
TRBV29-1	.	.	TRBJ1-3	TGCAGCGCCCGGACTTTGCACACCATATATTTT	CSARTLHTIYF
TRBV20-1	.	many	TRBJ2-5	TGCAGTGCTCCAGGTAGCGGCCCTCGGGAGACCCAGTACTTC	CSAPGSGPRETQYF
TRBV5-6	.	.	TRBJ1-1	TGTGCCAGCTTATTTTATGGGGGAGTCGAAGCTTTCTTT	CASLFYGGVEAFF
TRBV7-2	TRBD2	few	TRBJ2-7	TGTGCCAGCAGCTTAGGGGGGACTAGCCGGACCGAGCAGTACTTC	CASSLGGTSRTEQYF
TRBV14	.	few	TRBJ2-3	TGTGCCAGCAGCCAAGATTCCACGCAGTATTTT	CASSQDSTQYF
TRBV21-1	.	.	TRBJ2-5	TGTGCCAGCAGCAAGGGACTAGCGGGATGCCTGCAAGAGACCCAGTACTTC	CASSKGLAGCLQETQYF
TRBV5-1	.	few	TRBJ2-4	TGCGCCAGCAGCTTAGCCGGGACCGAACGCCTGCTAGCCAAAAACATTCAGTACTTC	CASSLAGTERLLAKNIQYF
TRBV7-3	.	few	TRBJ2-1	TGTCCCAGTTGCGTAAACAATGAGCAGTTCTTC	CPSCVNNEQFF
TRBV29-1	.	.	TRBJ2-4	TGCAGCGTTTCAACCTTAGCCAAAAACATTCAGTACTTC	CSVSTLAKNIQYF
TRBV29-1	TRBD1	few	TRBJ2-5	TGCAGCGTGAGCACTTTGACAGGGATTCCGGAGACCCAGTACTTC	CSVSTLTGIPETQYF
TRBV12-3/TRBV12-4	.	few	TRBJ1-2	TGTGCCAGCAGCCTGGGGGGCGAAAACTATGGCTACACCTTC	CASSLGGENYGYTF
TRBV7-8	.	.	TRBJ2-7	TGTGCCAGCAGCCCGGCGGGGGCCATGCTTCGCGAGCAGTACTTC	CASSPAGAMLREQYF
TRBV6-1	TRBD2	once	TRBJ2-7	TGTGCCAGCCACCCTGGCGGGGGGATCTACGAGCAGTACTTC	CASHPGGGIYEQYF